This T cell receptor beta chain is drawn from a study of human T cells and chemical hapten exposure. As for the study in general: Sensitization applied 2% DPC to roughly 2 cm by roughly 2 cm of upper inner arm skin.

There are a few counts of this clonotype. What it binds is not known. Time point defined: pre-sensitization, week 0. Described treatment: therapeutic diphenylcyclopropenone sensitization with weekly scalp DPC. Blood sampling occurred before each patch-test application. TCRdb independently ran MiXCR on the RACE reads; one entry per CDR3 protein. The repertoire includes more than 55,000 distinct CDR3 sequences, more than 7.5% of them detected once, and roughly 9.1% sits in the top ten. Trimming shortened V by 0 bases and J by 3 bases, and 9 bases separated the two germline ends. Looked up from germline, CDR1 is KGHSH and CDR2 is LQKENI. The CDR3 spans 15 residues. Points from the study as a whole: Expanded TCRs were compared with controls, and the expanded TCRs formed significantly more large CDR3 similarity clusters.

The sample was whole blood, taken in connection with sensitization to the hapten diphenylcyclopropenone (DPC). The TCR originated in a man aged 40-50 years with alopecia areata. Some clones in this sample may be carry-over from other donors' samples. J is TRBJ2-1 and V is TRBV18; D is possibly TRBD2 (5 bases). CDR3 residues: CASSPPISVYNEQFF. In DNA, the CDR3 is TGTGCCAGCTCACCACCCATTAGCGTCTACAATGAGCAGTTCTTC.